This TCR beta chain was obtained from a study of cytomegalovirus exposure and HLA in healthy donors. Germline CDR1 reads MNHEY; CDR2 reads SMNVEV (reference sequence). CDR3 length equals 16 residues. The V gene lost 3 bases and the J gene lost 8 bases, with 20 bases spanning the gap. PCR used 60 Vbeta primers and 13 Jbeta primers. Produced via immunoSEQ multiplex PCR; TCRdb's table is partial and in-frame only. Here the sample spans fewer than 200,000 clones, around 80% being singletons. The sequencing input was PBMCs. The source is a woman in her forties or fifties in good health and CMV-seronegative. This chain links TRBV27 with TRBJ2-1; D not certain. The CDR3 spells CASSLIGGNPEDEQFF. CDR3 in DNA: TGTGCCAGCAGTTTGATAGGTGGAAACCCCGAGGATGAGCAGTTCTTC.